Listed below are T cell receptor beta chains from one sample, sequenced in a study of molecular identifiers for immune sequencing clone quantification. TCRdb redid the calling of the PCR reads with MiXCR, one entry per CDR3 protein. The sample yields about 640,000 distinct CDR3 sequences, about 20% seen once. The sample comprised naive CD8+ T cells from blood, with Jurkat cell RNA spiked in. The receptors derive from a human donor in good health. Some libraries in this study had Jurkat cell RNA spiked in. Both conserved end residues are part of each CDR3. The D gene is left open where the match is weak. Size tells how often a clone was seen (once, few, many) or the class of an expanded clone, and some rows leave it out.

-	-	TRBJ1-1	TRBV7-9	CASSYSVGGLNTEAFF	TGTGCCAGCAGCTACTCCGTAGGGGGTTTGAACACTGAAGCTTTCTTT
few	-	TRBJ1-4	TRBV7-9	CASSLSPGNEKLFF	TGTGCCAGCAGCTTAAGTCCCGGGAATGAAAAACTGTTTTTT
-	TRBD2	TRBJ2-7	TRBV19	CASSIGLAYEQHF	TGTGCCAGTAGTATCGGACTAGCCTACGAGCAGCACTTC
-	-	TRBJ2-5	TRBV11-1	CASSLDGEQGEETQYF	TGTGCCAGCAGCTTAGATGGAGAGCAGGGAGAAGAGACCCAGTACTTC
many	TRBD2	TRBJ2-3	TRBV6-5	CASSYVVGGPDTQYF	TGTGCCAGCAGTTACGTTGTGGGAGGGCCAGATACGCAGTATTTT
-	-	TRBJ2-5	TRBV2	CASGQWASFRETQYF	TGTGCCAGCGGGCAGTGGGCTAGCTTTAGAGAGACCCAGTACTTC
many	-	TRBJ2-7	TRBV5-4	CASSRHETSSYEQYF	TGTGCCAGCAGCCGTCACGAGACTAGTTCCTACGAGCAGTACTTC
-	-	TRBJ1-3	TRBV5-6	CASSLKGDGNTIYF	TGTGCCAGCAGCTTAAAGGGGGATGGAAACACCATATATTTT
many	TRBD2	TRBJ2-3	TRBV28	CASNLLAGGADTQYF	TGTGCCAGCAATCTCCTAGCGGGAGGCGCAGATACGCAGTATTTT
many	-	TRBJ2-2	TRBV7-3	CASSLGLTNTGELFF	TGTGCCAGCAGCTTAGGACTGACGAACACCGGGGAGCTGTTTTTT
many	TRBD2	TRBJ2-1	TRBV12-3/TRBV12-4	CASSSRLAASYNEQFF	TGTGCCAGCAGTTCAAGACTAGCGGCCTCCTACAATGAGCAGTTCTTC
-	-	TRBJ2-7	TRBV7-9	CASSLGDSGRMISYEQYF	TGTGCCAGCAGCTTAGGAGATTCGGGACGGATGATCTCCTACGAGCAGTACTTC
many	TRBD2	TRBJ2-5	TRBV29-1	CSVERVRGVGSGIQETQYF	TGCAGCGTTGAGCGGGTTAGGGGAGTGGGTAGCGGGATACAAGAGACCCAGTACTTC
many	-	TRBJ1-3	TRBV9	CASSVGGNTIYF	TGTGCCAGCAGCGTAGGCGGAAACACCATATATTTT
many	TRBD1	TRBJ2-7	TRBV20-1	CSARDRDSNIHEQYF	TGCAGTGCTAGAGATAGGGACAGCAATATCCACGAGCAGTACTTC
many	-	TRBJ2-7	TRBV6-5	CASSRERDGEQYF	TGTGCCAGCAGCCGGGAGCGAGATGGGGAGCAGTACTTC
many	TRBD1	TRBJ2-2	TRBV7-2	CASSGMPPETGGSGELFF	TGTGCCAGCAGCGGAATGCCCCCGGAGACAGGGGGGTCCGGGGAGCTGTTTTTT
many	TRBD1	TRBJ1-1	TRBV19	CARHTRGPGTEAFF	TGTGCCAGACACACCAGGGGGCCGGGCACTGAAGCTTTCTTT
many	-	TRBJ2-1	TRBV7-8	CASSEGQGLHEQFF	TGTGCCAGCAGCGAGGGACAAGGGTTGCATGAGCAGTTCTTC
many	-	TRBJ2-1	TRBV4-3	CASSQPPGEEVFF	TGCGCCAGCAGCCAACCACCGGGCGAGGAGGTGTTCTTC
many	TRBD1	TRBJ1-1	TRBV30	CAWDTGGTEAFF	TGTGCCTGGGATACAGGGGGCACTGAAGCTTTCTTT
-	-	TRBJ2-2	TRBV7-9	CASISDNTGELFF	TGTGCCAGCATCTCCGATAACACCGGGGAGCTGTTTTTT
many	-	TRBJ2-3	TRBV24-1	CATSDLLADTQYF	TGTGCCACCAGTGATTTGCTAGCAGATACGCAGTATTTT
many	TRBD1	TRBJ2-7	TRBV29-1	CSVDWGTGALREQYF	TGCAGCGTTGACTGGGGGACAGGCGCCTTGCGCGAGCAGTACTTC
many	-	TRBJ2-7	TRBV5-1	CASSLDPADGSYEQYF	TGCGCCAGCAGCTTGGACCCCGCTGACGGGTCTTACGAGCAGTACTTC
many	-	TRBJ2-7	TRBV5-8	CASSSGQYEQYF	TGTGCCAGCAGCTCCGGACAGTACGAGCAGTACTTC
few	-	TRBJ2-7	TRBV19	CASSIGRRSVSYEQYF	TGTGCCAGTAGTATCGGACGGAGATCGGTGTCCTACGAGCAGTACTTC
-	TRBD2	TRBJ2-3	TRBV13	CASSLPTGGARGAAQYF	TGTGCCAGCAGCTTACCCACCGGGGGTGCGCGGGGGGCGGCGCAGTATTTT
-	-	TRBJ2-5	TRBV9	CASSGEGRETQYF	TGTGCCAGCAGCGGAGAGGGGAGAGAGACCCAGTACTTC
-	TRBD1	TRBJ2-5	TRBV6-6	CVSSPGTGVETQYF	TGTGTCAGCAGTCCCGGGACAGGGGTGGAGACCCAGTACTTC
many	TRBD1	TRBJ1-1	TRBV5-4	CASNQDRANTEAFF	TGTGCCAGCAACCAAGACAGGGCGAACACTGAAGCTTTCTTT
-	-	TRBJ2-1	TRBV5-1	CASSRATGLSSYNEQFF	TGCGCCAGCAGCCGAGCGACAGGTCTAAGCTCCTACAATGAGCAGTTCTTC
many	-	TRBJ2-7	TRBV29-1	CSVESLGSYEQYF	TGCAGCGTTGAGTCCCTGGGAAGCTACGAGCAGTACTTC
few	-	TRBJ2-1	TRBV6-5	CASSPGGDNEQFF	TGTGCCAGCAGTCCCGGAGGGGACAATGAGCAGTTCTTC
many	-	TRBJ1-1	TRBV7-2	CASSSSGGANTEAFF	TGTGCCAGCAGCTCAAGCGGGGGCGCGAACACTGAAGCTTTCTTT
-	TRBD2	TRBJ2-7	TRBV5-4	CASSLAGLAGSEQYF	TGTGCCAGCAGCCTAGCAGGCCTAGCGGGTTCTGAGCAGTACTTC
many	-	TRBJ2-1	TRBV19	CASKIISGPSNEQFF	TGTGCCAGTAAAATTATTTCAGGTCCTTCCAATGAGCAGTTCTTC